The rows below give T cell receptor beta chains drawn from one sample of a study of tumor-infiltrating lymphocytes in localized non-small cell lung cancer. TCRdb keeps only in-frame clones here, not all; method: immunoSEQ multiplex PCR. The sample records about 23,000 clones, around 70% being singletons. Sequencing was done on a sample of lung tumor tissue. The receptors here all came from a human donor with non-small cell lung cancer. Both conserved end residues are part of each CDR3. Each record gives: CDR3 length, D gene, clone size, V gene, J gene, CDR3 protein, CDR3 DNA. A D gene is named only where the DNA matches it firmly. Only part of the rows carry a size: once, few, many, or a class if the clone is expanded.

CDR3 length: 13; D gene: .; clone size: .; V gene: TRBV27; J gene: TRBJ1-1; CDR3 protein: CASRPPGASEAFF; CDR3 DNA: TGTGCCAGCAGACCCCCGGGGGCAAGTGAAGCTTTCTTT
CDR3 length: 16; D gene: TRBD1; clone size: few; V gene: TRBV4-2; J gene: TRBJ2-1; CDR3 protein: CASKWEGQGSYNEQFF; CDR3 DNA: TGTGCCAGCAAGTGGGAGGGACAGGGCTCCTACAATGAGCAGTTCTTC
CDR3 length: 16; D gene: TRBD2; clone size: few; V gene: TRBV5-1; J gene: TRBJ2-1; CDR3 protein: CASSPRTSGSSYEQFF; CDR3 DNA: TGCGCCAGCAGCCCAAGGACTAGCGGGTCTAGCTATGAGCAGTTCTTC
CDR3 length: 14; D gene: TRBD1; clone size: .; V gene: TRBV5-1; J gene: TRBJ1-2; CDR3 protein: CASSSQGQGNGYTF; CDR3 DNA: TGCGCCAGCAGCTCCCAGGGACAGGGAAATGGCTACACCTTC
CDR3 length: 17; D gene: TRBD1; clone size: .; V gene: TRBV23-1; J gene: TRBJ2-7; CDR3 protein: CASSQPPLATGPYEQYF; CDR3 DNA: TGCGCCAGCAGTCAACCCCCCCTCGCGACAGGGCCCTACGAGCAGTACTTC
CDR3 length: 15; D gene: .; clone size: .; V gene: TRBV5-1; J gene: TRBJ1-4; CDR3 protein: CASRETVATNEKLFF; CDR3 DNA: TGCGCCAGCAGGGAAACAGTAGCGACTAATGAAAAACTGTTTTTT
CDR3 length: 16; D gene: TRBD2; clone size: .; V gene: TRBV2; J gene: TRBJ2-3; CDR3 protein: CASRRYSGRDTDTQYF; CDR3 DNA: TGTGCCAGCAGACGCTATAGCGGGAGGGACACAGATACGCAGTATTTT
CDR3 length: 13; D gene: .; clone size: .; V gene: TRBV6-1; J gene: TRBJ2-3; CDR3 protein: CASSEDTTDTQYF; CDR3 DNA: TGTGCCAGCAGTGAGGATACCACAGATACGCAGTATTTT
CDR3 length: 14; D gene: .; clone size: .; V gene: TRBV27; J gene: TRBJ2-7; CDR3 protein: CASSLFRTSYEQYF; CDR3 DNA: TGTGCCAGCAGTTTATTCAGGACCTCCTACGAGCAGTACTTC
CDR3 length: 15; D gene: .; clone size: .; V gene: TRBV6-6; J gene: TRBJ2-1; CDR3 protein: CASSNSPGVDNEQFF; CDR3 DNA: TGTGCCAGCAGTAACTCCCCTGGGGTCGACAATGAGCAGTTCTTC
CDR3 length: 15; D gene: .; clone size: .; V gene: TRBV2; J gene: TRBJ1-5; CDR3 protein: CASAFTGGRVEPQHF; CDR3 DNA: TGTGCCAGCGCCTTTACTGGGGGAAGGGTGGAGCCCCAGCATTTT
CDR3 length: 14; D gene: .; clone size: .; V gene: TRBV5-1; J gene: TRBJ2-7; CDR3 protein: CASSWTVPSYEQYF; CDR3 DNA: TGCGCCAGCAGCTGGACAGTGCCGTCCTACGAGCAGTACTTC
CDR3 length: 18; D gene: TRBD2; clone size: few; V gene: TRBV18; J gene: TRBJ2-3; CDR3 protein: CASSSQTWTSGSTDTQYF; CDR3 DNA: TGTGCCAGCTCATCGCAAACCTGGACTAGCGGGAGTACAGATACGCAGTATTTT
CDR3 length: 16; D gene: TRBD1; clone size: .; V gene: TRBV29-1; J gene: TRBJ2-1; CDR3 protein: CSVEDRARGWSNEQFF; CDR3 DNA: TGCAGCGTTGAAGATCGGGCCAGGGGGTGGTCGAATGAGCAGTTCTTC
CDR3 length: 14; D gene: .; clone size: .; V gene: TRBV4-1; J gene: TRBJ2-2; CDR3 protein: CASSQDEYTGELFF; CDR3 DNA: TGCGCCAGCAGCCAAGATGAATACACCGGGGAGCTGTTTTTT
CDR3 length: 11; D gene: .; clone size: .; V gene: TRBV6-7; J gene: TRBJ2-7; CDR3 protein: CASRRLGEQYF; CDR3 DNA: TGTGCCAGCAGGAGGTTGGGGGAGCAGTACTTC
CDR3 length: 14; D gene: .; clone size: .; V gene: TRBV29-1; J gene: TRBJ2-1; CDR3 protein: CSVRDSSSYNEQFF; CDR3 DNA: TGCAGCGTTCGGGACTCCTCCTCCTACAATGAGCAGTTCTTC
CDR3 length: 10; D gene: .; clone size: .; V gene: TRBV27; J gene: TRBJ2-5; CDR3 protein: CASNQETQYF; CDR3 DNA: TGTGCCAGCAACCAAGAGACCCAGTACTTC
CDR3 length: 17; D gene: .; clone size: few; V gene: TRBV18; J gene: TRBJ1-4; CDR3 protein: CASSPSFTSRSNEKLFF; CDR3 DNA: TGTGCCAGCTCACCTTCCTTCACATCCCGGAGTAATGAAAAACTGTTTTTT
CDR3 length: 12; D gene: .; clone size: .; V gene: TRBV19; J gene: TRBJ2-2; CDR3 protein: CASSTNTGELFF; CDR3 DNA: TGTGCCAGTAGTACGAACACCGGGGAGCTGTTTTTT
CDR3 length: 15; D gene: TRBD1; clone size: .; V gene: TRBV5-6; J gene: TRBJ1-2; CDR3 protein: CASRSRDRGVLGYTF; CDR3 DNA: TGTGCCAGCAGATCCCGGGACAGGGGCGTTCTAGGCTACACCTTC
CDR3 length: 15; D gene: TRBD2; clone size: .; V gene: TRBV7-2; J gene: TRBJ2-1; CDR3 protein: CASSGIAGSYNEQFF; CDR3 DNA: TGTGCCAGCAGCGGAATAGCGGGCTCCTACAATGAGCAGTTCTTC
CDR3 length: 14; D gene: TRBD1; clone size: few; V gene: TRBV5-1; J gene: TRBJ2-7; CDR3 protein: CASSSRQGNREQYF; CDR3 DNA: TGCGCCAGCAGCTCCCGACAGGGGAACAGAGAGCAGTACTTC
CDR3 length: 15; D gene: .; clone size: .; V gene: TRBV19; J gene: TRBJ1-2; CDR3 protein: CATSTVGGSNYGYTF; CDR3 DNA: TGTGCCACTTCTACCGTGGGGGGCTCTAACTATGGCTACACCTTC
CDR3 length: 14; D gene: .; clone size: .; V gene: TRBV5-1; J gene: TRBJ2-7; CDR3 protein: CASSLESGRYEQYF; CDR3 DNA: TGCGCCAGCAGCTTGGAGTCCGGAAGGTACGAGCAGTACTTC
CDR3 length: 13; D gene: .; clone size: few; V gene: TRBV7-6; J gene: TRBJ1-4; CDR3 protein: CASMFATNEKLFF; CDR3 DNA: TGTGCCAGCATGTTTGCAACTAATGAAAAACTGTTTTTT
CDR3 length: 13; D gene: .; clone size: once; V gene: TRBV11-2; J gene: TRBJ2-1; CDR3 protein: CASSSGLHNEQFF; CDR3 DNA: TGTGCCAGCAGCTCAGGACTTCACAATGAGCAGTTCTTC
CDR3 length: 15; D gene: .; clone size: few; V gene: TRBV4-1; J gene: TRBJ1-2; CDR3 protein: CASSQDVRGNYGYTF; CDR3 DNA: TGCGCCAGCAGCCAAGATGTACGGGGCAACTATGGCTACACCTTC
CDR3 length: 13; D gene: .; clone size: .; V gene: TRBV2; J gene: TRBJ2-5; CDR3 protein: CASRTLRVETQYF; CDR3 DNA: TGTGCCAGCAGAACGTTACGGGTAGAGACCCAGTACTTC
CDR3 length: 12; D gene: .; clone size: .; V gene: TRBV27; J gene: TRBJ2-1; CDR3 protein: CASSFDSNEQFF; CDR3 DNA: TGTGCCAGCAGTTTCGACAGCAATGAGCAGTTCTTC
CDR3 length: 15; D gene: .; clone size: few; V gene: TRBV9; J gene: TRBJ1-5; CDR3 protein: CASSAGTLSNQPQHF; CDR3 DNA: TGTGCCAGCAGCGCCGGGACACTTAGCAATCAGCCCCAGCATTTT
CDR3 length: 16; D gene: TRBD2; clone size: .; V gene: TRBV28; J gene: TRBJ2-5; CDR3 protein: CASSLRLAGDSETQYF; CDR3 DNA: TGTGCCAGCAGTTTAAGACTAGCGGGAGATTCGGAGACCCAGTACTTC
CDR3 length: 14; D gene: .; clone size: .; V gene: TRBV29-1; J gene: TRBJ2-3; CDR3 protein: CSVERTGGTDTQYF; CDR3 DNA: TGCAGCGTTGAACGGACTGGCGGAACAGATACGCAGTATTTT
CDR3 length: 13; D gene: .; clone size: .; V gene: TRBV30; J gene: TRBJ1-4; CDR3 protein: CAGRGQPNEKLFF; CDR3 DNA: TGTGCCGGACGAGGACAGCCGAATGAAAAACTGTTTTTT
CDR3 length: 13; D gene: .; clone size: many; V gene: TRBV28; J gene: TRBJ1-5; CDR3 protein: CASREGAGQPQHF; CDR3 DNA: TGTGCCAGCCGCGAGGGTGCAGGACAGCCCCAGCATTTT
CDR3 length: 16; D gene: TRBD1; clone size: once; V gene: TRBV2; J gene: TRBJ2-1; CDR3 protein: CASSEVGDRYYNEQFF; CDR3 DNA: TGTGCCAGCAGTGAAGTCGGGGACAGGTACTACAATGAGCAGTTCTTC
CDR3 length: 15; D gene: .; clone size: .; V gene: TRBV19; J gene: TRBJ1-2; CDR3 protein: CASSKGTGTLGGYTF; CDR3 DNA: TGTGCCAGTAGTAAAGGTACCGGGACCCTGGGAGGCTACACCTTC
CDR3 length: 15; D gene: TRBD1; clone size: .; V gene: TRBV19; J gene: TRBJ1-1; CDR3 protein: CASSIGGTGGTEAFF; CDR3 DNA: TGTGCCAGTAGTATAGGTGGAACAGGGGGCACTGAAGCTTTCTTT
CDR3 length: 15; D gene: .; clone size: .; V gene: TRBV27; J gene: TRBJ1-5; CDR3 protein: CASSSSVNGNQPQHF; CDR3 DNA: TGTGCCAGCAGTTCATCTGTAAATGGCAATCAGCCCCAGCATTTT
CDR3 length: 17; D gene: .; clone size: .; V gene: TRBV13; J gene: TRBJ2-1; CDR3 protein: CASSLGSADSRKNEQFF; CDR3 DNA: TGTGCCAGCAGCTTAGGATCCGCAGACTCGCGGAAGAATGAGCAGTTCTTC
CDR3 length: 14; D gene: .; clone size: .; V gene: TRBV5-1; J gene: TRBJ2-5; CDR3 protein: CASSFGGRRETQYF; CDR3 DNA: TGCGCCAGCAGCTTTGGGGGGCGCAGGGAGACCCAGTACTTC
CDR3 length: 14; D gene: .; clone size: .; V gene: TRBV30; J gene: TRBJ2-7; CDR3 protein: CAWSVLQENYEQYF; CDR3 DNA: TGTGCCTGGAGTGTACTTCAAGAAAACTACGAGCAGTACTTC
CDR3 length: 14; D gene: .; clone size: .; V gene: TRBV11-2; J gene: TRBJ2-7; CDR3 protein: CASSLPGFVYEQYF; CDR3 DNA: TGTGCCAGCAGCTTACCGGGATTCGTCTACGAGCAGTACTTC
CDR3 length: 14; D gene: .; clone size: few; V gene: TRBV28; J gene: TRBJ2-1; CDR3 protein: CASRILAGDNEQFF; CDR3 DNA: TGTGCCAGCAGGATACTAGCCGGGGACAATGAGCAGTTCTTC
CDR3 length: 19; D gene: TRBD2; clone size: .; V gene: TRBV4-1; J gene: TRBJ2-2; CDR3 protein: CASSLRAREGHLTTGELFF; CDR3 DNA: TGCGCCAGCAGCCTCAGGGCGCGGGAGGGCCATCTAACCACCGGGGAGCTGTTTTTT
CDR3 length: 16; D gene: TRBD1; clone size: .; V gene: TRBV4-2; J gene: TRBJ2-7; CDR3 protein: CASSQDPDRGKYEQYF; CDR3 DNA: TGTGCCAGCAGCCAAGATCCGGACAGGGGTAAATACGAGCAGTACTTC
CDR3 length: 15; D gene: .; clone size: .; V gene: TRBV10-3; J gene: TRBJ1-1; CDR3 protein: CAISGRGGANTEAFF; CDR3 DNA: TGTGCCATCAGTGGTCGTGGGGGCGCGAACACTGAAGCTTTCTTT
CDR3 length: 14; D gene: .; clone size: few; V gene: TRBV14; J gene: TRBJ2-1; CDR3 protein: CASSQGYRVNEQFF; CDR3 DNA: TGTGCCAGCAGCCAAGGGTATCGGGTTAATGAGCAGTTCTTC
CDR3 length: 14; D gene: .; clone size: .; V gene: TRBV11-2; J gene: TRBJ2-5; CDR3 protein: CASSLDGIQETQYF; CDR3 DNA: TGTGCCAGCAGCTTAGACGGCATTCAAGAGACCCAGTACTTC
CDR3 length: 14; D gene: .; clone size: .; V gene: TRBV9; J gene: TRBJ2-3; CDR3 protein: CASSPIAAADTQYF; CDR3 DNA: TGTGCCAGCAGCCCGATCGCCGCGGCAGATACGCAGTATTTT
CDR3 length: 14; D gene: .; clone size: .; V gene: TRBV5-1; J gene: TRBJ2-2; CDR3 protein: CASSFEHLTGELFF; CDR3 DNA: TGCGCCAGCAGCTTTGAGCACCTCACCGGGGAGCTGTTTTTT
CDR3 length: 14; D gene: .; clone size: .; V gene: TRBV10-3; J gene: TRBJ2-5; CDR3 protein: CAISDRASSETQYF; CDR3 DNA: TGTGCCATCAGTGATCGGGCATCATCCGAGACCCAGTACTTC
CDR3 length: 12; D gene: .; clone size: medium-sized; V gene: TRBV5-5; J gene: TRBJ1-1; CDR3 protein: CASSWGNAEAFF; CDR3 DNA: TGTGCCAGCAGCTGGGGGAATGCTGAAGCTTTCTTT
CDR3 length: 14; D gene: TRBD1; clone size: .; V gene: TRBV28; J gene: TRBJ1-2; CDR3 protein: CASSRRTGTYGYTF; CDR3 DNA: TGTGCCAGCAGTCGCCGGACAGGGACCTATGGCTACACCTTC